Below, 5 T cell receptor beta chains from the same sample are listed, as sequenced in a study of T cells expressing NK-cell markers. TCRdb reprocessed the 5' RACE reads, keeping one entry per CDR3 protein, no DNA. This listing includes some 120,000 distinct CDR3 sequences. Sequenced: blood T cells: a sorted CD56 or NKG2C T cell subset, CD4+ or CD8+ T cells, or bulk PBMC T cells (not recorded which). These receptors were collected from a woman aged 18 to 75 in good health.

The CDR3 loop is CASSDPVALGVLASTEAFF. V usage is TRBV9 and J usage is TRBJ1-1; TCRdb calls TRBD1, which cannot be checked without DNA. Germline lookup yields CDR1 SGDLS and CDR2 YYNGEE. There are 19 residues in the CDR3.

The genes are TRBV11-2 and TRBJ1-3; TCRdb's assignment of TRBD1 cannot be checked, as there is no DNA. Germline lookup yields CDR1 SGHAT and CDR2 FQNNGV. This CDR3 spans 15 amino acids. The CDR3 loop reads CASSRGGLSGNTIYF. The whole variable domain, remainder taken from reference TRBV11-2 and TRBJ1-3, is EAGVAQSPRYKIIEKRQSVAFWCNPISGHATLYWYQQILGQGPKLLIQFQNNGVVDDSQLPKDRFSAERLKGVDSTLKIQPAKLEDSAVYLCASSRGGLSGNTIYFGEGSWLTVV.

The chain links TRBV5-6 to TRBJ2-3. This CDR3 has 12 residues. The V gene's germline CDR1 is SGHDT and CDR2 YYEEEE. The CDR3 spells CASSLTWDTQYF.

The CDR3 reads CASNSPGQGTDTQYF. This chain joins TRBV27 and TRBJ2-3; checking the TCRdb D call of TRBD1 is not possible without DNA. The CDR3 has 15 residues. CDR1 and CDR2 (germline): MNHEY, SMNVEV (reference sequence).

CDR3 protein: CASSLLGYEAFF. V and J are TRBV7-6 and TRBJ1-1. There are 12 residues in the CDR3. In germline, CDR1 is SGHVS, CDR2 FNYEAQ.